These 14 T cell receptor beta chains share one sample of origin, sequenced in a study of T cell repertoires in cytomegalovirus infection. Their specific antigens are unknown. In TCRdb, the reads were re-called with MiXCR into one record per CDR3 protein. The table has hundreds of thousands of distinct CDR3 sequences, around a third seen once. The material was cultured PBMCs, obtained from culture after CMV antigen stimulation. These receptors were collected from a human donor in good health (CMV status not recorded). Some clones in this sample may be carry-over from other donors' samples.

The genes are TRBV7-9 and TRBJ2-3; D may be TRBD1 (5 bases). The CDR3 length is 14 residues. Germline assignment: CDR1 SEHNR and CDR2 FQNEAQ (reference sequence). Trimming took off 3 bases at V and 4 bases at J, with 11 bases between the two ends. The CDR3 nucleotides read TGTGCCAGCAGCTTTGGCAGGGCCTCAGATACGCAGTATTTT. Translating it yields CASSFGRASDTQYF.

This clonotype was counted a few times. V and J are TRBV11-2 and TRBJ2-3; TRBD1 matches 7 bases. Germline values: CDR1 SGHAT, CDR2 FQNNGV. The CDR3 length is 15 residues. V shed 3 bases and J 5 bases; nucleotides not matched to a gene: 8. The CDR3 DNA is TGTGCCAGCAGCTTGCAACTGACAGGGATAGATACGCAGTATTTT. Protein sequence: CASSLQLTGIDTQYF.

This clonotype was seen a handful of times. V and J are TRBV12-5 and TRBJ1-2; tentatively, D is TRBD1 (5 bases). The length of the CDR3 is 15 residues. Germline CDR1 and CDR2: LGHNT and FRNRAP. Trimming took off 5 bases at V and 5 bases at J, with 18 bases between the two ends. The CDR3 DNA reads TGTGCTAGTGGTCCGCAATTAACAGGACATTATGGCTACACCTTC. Protein sequence: CASGPQLTGHYGYTF.

This clonotype appeared a few times. The chain couples TRBV3-1 to TRBJ1-3, with a weak D call TRBD1 (5 bases). Germline V gives CDR1 LGHDT, CDR2 YNNKEL (reference sequence). The CDR3 is 12 amino acids. V dropped 7 bases and J dropped 4 bases, with 8 bases sitting between them. The CDR3 protein is CASTQAGNTIYF. DNA for the CDR3: TGTGCCAGCACACAGGCGGGAAACACCATATATTTT.

As concerns this clonotype: A read error may produce the germline difference seen at one junction end. This chain connects TRBV7-2 to TRBJ2-3, with TRBD2 matching over 7 bases. Germline CDR1 reads SGHTA; CDR2 reads FQGNSA. The CDR3 spans 14 residues. The CDR3 nucleotides read TGTGCCAGCAGCTTAGGGGCTAGCGGAGCGACACGCCCTTTT. Translation: CASSLGASGATRPF.

The chain couples TRBV6-5 to TRBJ1-4; D call uncertain. Germline values: CDR1 MNHEY, CDR2 SVGAGI. Trimming pared 2 bases from V and 8 bases from J, leaving 24 bases between. The CDR3 loop spans 18 amino acids. CDR3 sequence: CASSYTNRAGRHPEKLFF. The CDR3, as DNA: TGTGCCAGCAGTTACACCAACCGGGCAGGCCGGCATCCCGAAAAACTGTTTTTT.

This clonotype was seen only a few times. This chain joins TRBV7-2 and TRBJ1-2, with D possibly matching TRBD1 (6 bases). The germline CDR1 and CDR2 sequences are SGHTA and FQGNSA. The ends were cut back, 1 base at V and 4 bases at J, with 13 bases in the middle. The CDR3 length is 15 residues. In DNA form, the CDR3 reads TGTGCCAGCAGCTTAGTTCCGGGGGCAGGCTATGGCTACACCTTC. This codes for CASSLVPGAGYGYTF.

The gene calls are TRBV11-2 and TRBJ2-5, with TRBD1 as a possible D gene (5 bases). The germline V gene has CDR1 SGHAT and CDR2 FQNNGV. The CDR3 has 14 amino acids. The germline V and J ends were trimmed by 5 bases and 1 base, with 11 bases remaining between them. CDR3 sequence: CASSREGVQETQYF. Here the CDR3 DNA reads TGTGCCAGCAGCCGAGAAGGGGTCCAAGAGACCCAGTACTTC.

The genes are TRBV4-1 and TRBJ2-3, with D uncertain. The CDR3 runs 15 residues. Germline V gene data show CDR1 as MGHRA and CDR2 as YSYEKL. Between the trimmed V and J ends, which lost 1 base and 2 bases, there was a span of 10 bases. The CDR3 sequence: CASSQGPADTDTQYF. The CDR3 DNA sequence: TGCGCCAGCAGCCAAGGGCCTGCTGACACAGATACGCAGTATTTT.

This chain connects TRBV7-2 to TRBJ2-3, with D unclear. V gave up 1 base and J gave up 4 bases, with 9 bases separating them. The CDR3 covers 14 residues. Germline CDR1 reads SGHTA; CDR2 reads FQGNSA. CDR3 in DNA: TGTGCCAGCAGCTTAGAGGTGTCCTCAGATACGCAGTATTTT. It translates to CASSLEVSSDTQYF. The full variable domain, in which reference TRBV7-2 and TRBJ2-3 provide the parts outside the CDR3, is GAGVSQSPSNKVTEKGKDVELRCDPISGHTALYWYRQSLGQGLEFLIYFQGNSAPDKSGLPSDRFSAERTGGSVSTLTIQRTQQEDSAVYLCASSLEVSSDTQYFGPGTRLTVL.

This clonotype was observed a handful of times. The genes are TRBV20-1 and TRBJ2-1; D may be TRBD1 or TRBD2 (5 bases each). The CDR3 totals 11 residues. The V end was cut by 3 bases, the J end by 8 bases, with 8 bases between. The germline CDR1 and CDR2 sequences are DFQATT and SNEGSKA (reference sequence). The CDR3 DNA reads as TGCAGTGCTAGGAGGGGTCATGAGCAGTTCTTC. Translating it yields CSARRGHEQFF.

The rearrangement uses TRBV19 and TRBJ2-7; the D gene is possibly TRBD2 (6 bases). The CDR3 runs to 14 residues. Germline loops: CDR1 LNHDA, CDR2 SQIVND (reference sequence). V lost 3 bases and J 2 bases, leaving 11 bases between the germline ends. CDR3 sequence: CASSMEGGAYEQYF. Here the CDR3 DNA reads TGTGCCAGTAGTATGGAGGGCGGAGCCTACGAGCAGTACTTC.

The chain has TRBV19 and TRBJ1-1; no reliable D call. The V end lost 3 bases, the J end lost 1 base, and 18 bases lay between the germline ends. Germline loops: CDR1 LNHDA, CDR2 SQIVND (reference sequence). This CDR3 comprises 17 residues. The CDR3 is CASSIQIGPGRNTEAFF. The CDR3 DNA follows: TGTGCCAGTAGTATCCAGATTGGGCCCGGCAGGAACACTGAAGCTTTCTTT.

The chain is built from TRBV19 and TRBJ1-1; no reliable D call. The CDR3 has 14 residues. V was pared by 5 bases and J by 0 bases, with 10 bases between. The germline V gene has CDR1 LNHDA and CDR2 SQIVND (reference sequence). In DNA form, the CDR3 reads TGTGCCAGTAGTCACCCGAGCATGAACACTGAAGCTTTCTTT. This sequence encodes CASSHPSMNTEAFF.